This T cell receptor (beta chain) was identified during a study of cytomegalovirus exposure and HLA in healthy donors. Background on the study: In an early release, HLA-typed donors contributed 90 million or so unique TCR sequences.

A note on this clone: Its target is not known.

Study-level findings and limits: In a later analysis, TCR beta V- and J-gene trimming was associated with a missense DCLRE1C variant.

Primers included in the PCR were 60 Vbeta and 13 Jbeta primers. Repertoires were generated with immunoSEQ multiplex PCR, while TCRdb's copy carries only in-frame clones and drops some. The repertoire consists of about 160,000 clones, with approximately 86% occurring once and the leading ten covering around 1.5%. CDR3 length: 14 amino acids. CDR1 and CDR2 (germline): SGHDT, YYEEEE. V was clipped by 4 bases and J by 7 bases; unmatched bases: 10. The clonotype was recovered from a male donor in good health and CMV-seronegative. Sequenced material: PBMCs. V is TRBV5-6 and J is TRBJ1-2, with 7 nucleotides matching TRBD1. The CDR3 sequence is CASSNRDRIGGYTF. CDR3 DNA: TGTGCCAGCAGCAACCGGGACAGAATCGGTGGCTACACCTTC. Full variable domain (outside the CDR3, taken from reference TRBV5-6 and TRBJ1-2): DAGVTQSPTHLIKTRGQQVTLRCSPKSGHDTVSWYQQALGQGPQFIFQYYEEEERQRGNFPDRFSGHQFPNYSSELNVNALLLGDSALYLCASSNRDRIGGYTFGSGTRLTVV.